This T cell receptor (beta chain) came from a study of blood T cell repertoires in COVID-19. At the level of the study: The origin of the acute and convalescent COVID-19 samples was the United States, Italy and Spain.

This clone was detected only a few times. Profiled with immunoSEQ multiplex PCR; TCRdb holds only in-frame clones, not every one. The repertoire holds 60,000 or so clones, with 78% as singletons. This CDR3 is 14 amino acids long. Trimming removed 6 bases from V and 2 bases from J; junction bases left unmatched: 2. Germline CDR1 reads SNHLY; CDR2 reads FYNNEI. The sequencing input was peripheral blood. This TCR was sampled from a human donor in a cohort sampled during active COVID-19. The chain uses TRBV2 and TRBJ2-2; 8 bases fit TRBD2. The CDR3 protein is CASSGLANTGELFF. Written as DNA, the CDR3 is TGTGCCAGCAGCGGACTAGCAAACACCGGGGAGCTGTTTTTT.